Listed here are 25 T cell receptor beta chains from one sample, sequenced in a study of vaccination and CD4 T cells after COVID-19. For these TCRs, the target antigens are not known. The treatment was: approximately 10-day PBMC culture with coronavirus spike peptide pools or control peptides (ViraFEST assay). The Oncomine TCR Beta short-read assay was applied to DNA of cultured CD4+ T cells. One entry per CDR3 protein, called by TCRdb with MiXCR from the PCR reads. The sample has fewer than 12,000 distinct CDR3 sequences; approximately 48% are singletons. Sequencing input: CD4+ T cells from blood, cultured in vitro. Receptors were obtained from a human donor who had recovered from COVID-19.

The chain joins TRBV5-1 to TRBJ2-7; maybe TRBD2 (6 bases). V lost 0 bases and J 6 bases, leaving 10 bases between the germline ends. The CDR3 contains 13 residues. CDR1 SGHRS and CDR2 YFSETQ come from the germline V gene. CDR3 bases: TGCGCCAGCAGCTTGGCCTCCGGGGGCGAGCAGTACTTC. Its protein is CASSLASGGEQYF. The variable domain in full, with the rest retrieved from reference TRBV5-1 and TRBJ2-7, is KAGVTQTPRYLIKTRGQQVTLSCSPISGHRSVSWYQQTPGQGLQFLFEYFSETQRNKGNFPGRFSGRQFSNSRSEMNVSTLELGDSALYLCASSLASGGEQYFGPGTRLTVT.

This clonotype showed up just a few times. This sequence joins TRBV24-1 and TRBJ2-3, with a tentative D call TRBD2 (5 bases). V was pared by 1 base and J by 2 bases, with 15 bases between. CDR1 is KGHDR, CDR2 SFDVKD, per germline. This CDR3 has 17 amino acids. The CDR3 reads CATSDFSGPGDTDTQYF. The DNA for the CDR3 is TGTGCCACCAGTGATTTCTCCGGACCCGGGGACACAGATACGCAGTATTTT.

The rearrangement links TRBV6-1 to TRBJ1-1, with D unclear. Looked up from germline, CDR1 is MNHNS and CDR2 is SASEGT. There are 11 residues in the CDR3. Trimming cost V 6 bases and J 3 bases, with 5 bases left between them. The CDR3 here is CASSLDTEAFF. In DNA form, the CDR3 reads TGTGCCAGCAGCCTAGACACTGAAGCTTTCTTT.

V is TRBV18 and J is TRBJ1-1; D not certain. Germline V gives CDR1 KGHSH, CDR2 LQKENI. This CDR3 has 14 residues. The V end lost 3 bases, the J end lost 1 base, and 9 bases lay between the germline ends. CDR3 amino acids: CASSPAARNTEAFF. The DNA of the CDR3 is TGTGCCAGCTCACCGGCCGCCCGGAACACTGAAGCTTTCTTT.

This clonotype appeared a few times. The V gene is TRBV6-1, the J gene TRBJ2-3; 11 nucleotides line up with TRBD2. This CDR3 spans 15 amino acids. After removal of 8 bases from V and 3 bases from J, the junction contained 7 bases not matched to a gene. Germline CDR1 reads MNHNS; CDR2 reads SASEGT. The CDR3 DNA sequence: TGTGCCAGCTTTAGCGGGGGGGCCGGGACAGATACGCAGTATTTT. It translates to CASFSGGAGTDTQYF.

The J gene is TRBJ1-2, the V gene TRBV30; possibly TRBD1 for D (5 bases). The germline gives CDR1 GTSNPN, CDR2 SVGIG (reference sequence). The CDR3 has 18 amino acids. The V and J ends lost 3 bases and 4 bases respectively, with 27 bases between them. CDR3 nucleotides: TGTGCCTGGAGGCCCCCCCCGGGACGAGAATTCAGAGGCTATGGCTACACCTTC. Its translation is CAWRPPPGREFRGYGYTF.

This rearrangement joins TRBV20-1 to TRBJ1-1, with D possibly matching TRBD1 (6 bases). There are 15 residues in the CDR3. The V gene's germline CDR1 is DFQATT and CDR2 SNEGSKA (reference sequence). V shed 0 bases and J shed 1 base, with 12 bases lying between them. CDR3 amino acids: CSARDDPGANTEAFF. CDR3 DNA: TGCAGTGCTAGAGATGACCCGGGGGCGAACACTGAAGCTTTCTTT.

This clonotype was counted between two and nine times. The chain has TRBV11-2 and TRBJ2-1, with D perhaps TRBD2 (6 bases). The CDR3 extends over 17 amino acids. Germline V gene data show CDR1 as SGHAT and CDR2 as FQNNGV. Deletions cut 5 bases from V and 9 bases from J, with 26 bases between. This CDR3 is CASSTVRGMRGNSEQFF. DNA for the CDR3: TGTGCCAGCAGCACGGTCCGGGGGATGCGAGGGAACAGTGAGCAGTTCTTC. The entire variable domain, with the rest obtained from reference TRBV11-2 and TRBJ2-1, is as follows: EAGVAQSPRYKIIEKRQSVAFWCNPISGHATLYWYQQILGQGPKLLIQFQNNGVVDDSQLPKDRFSAERLKGVDSTLKIQPAKLEDSAVYLCASSTVRGMRGNSEQFFGPGTRLTVL.

The chain has TRBV6-1 and TRBJ2-3, with D perhaps TRBD2 (7 bases). Trimming pared 5 bases from V and 6 bases from J, leaving 18 bases between. CDR1 is MNHNS and CDR2 is SASEGT in the germline V gene. CDR3 size: 15 residues. CDR3 amino acids: CASSTRGAVGDTQYF. The CDR3 DNA sequence: TGTGCCAGCAGTACCCGGGGGGCCGTTGGGGATACGCAGTATTTT.

This rearrangement joins TRBV20-1 to TRBJ2-7; no firm D call. The CDR3 runs 12 residues. The V end was cut by 4 bases, the J end by 3 bases, with 10 bases between. The germline V gene has CDR1 DFQATT and CDR2 SNEGSKA (reference sequence). This CDR3 reads CSAKNEVYEQYF. DNA for the CDR3: TGCAGTGCTAAGAACGAGGTCTACGAGCAGTACTTC.

The rearrangement uses TRBV4-3 and TRBJ2-5; D may be TRBD2 (6 bases). The CDR3 length is 13 residues. Trimming took 2 bases from V and 7 from J, leaving 11 bases between them. Germline V gives CDR1 LGHNA, CDR2 YSLEER. Here the CDR3 reads CASSQNMEGTQYF. The CDR3 DNA follows: TGCGCCAGCAGCCAAAATATGGAGGGGACCCAGTACTTC.

The chain has TRBV4-2 and TRBJ2-4, with TRBD2 identical over 8 bases. From germline, CDR1 is LGHNA and CDR2 YNFKEQ. Losses at the gene ends were 1 base for V and 2 bases for J; bases not matched to a gene: 13. The CDR3 covers 19 residues. This CDR3 is CASSQGSKAGGSTKNIQYF. The DNA for the CDR3 is TGTGCCAGCAGCCAAGGTTCGAAGGCGGGGGGATCGACCAAAAACATTCAGTACTTC.

The chain carries TRBV7-9 and TRBJ2-2; 7 positions match TRBD1. Germline V gene sequence: CDR1 SEHNR, CDR2 FQNEAQ (reference sequence). The length of the CDR3 is 15 residues. V lost 1 base to trimming and J lost 1 base; unmatched junction nucleotides: 0. CDR3 sequence: CASSLGQGNTGELFF. The CDR3 DNA reads as TGTGCCAGCAGCTTAGGACAGGGGAACACCGGGGAGCTGTTTTTT.

This clonotype was found a few times. The genes are TRBV11-2 and TRBJ1-1; D gene ambiguous. The CDR3 runs 15 residues. V was pared by 1 base and J by 1 base, with 10 bases between. Germline CDR1 reads SGHAT; CDR2 reads FQNNGV. Here the CDR3 DNA reads TGTGCCAGCAGCTTAGGAGAGGAGAGGAACACTGAAGCTTTCTTT. Translating it yields CASSLGEERNTEAFF.

This clonotype came up a few times. The CDR3 DNA reads TGTGCCAGCAGTTACGATGGGTTTCAGCCCCAGCATTTT. Translated: CASSYDGFQPQHF. The rearrangement uses TRBV6-5 and TRBJ1-5; D gene uncertain. V lost 2 bases and J lost 6, with 8 bases in between. CDR1 MNHEY and CDR2 SVGAGI come from the germline V gene. The CDR3 length is 13 residues.

This clonotype has only a few counts. The chain recombines TRBV6-5 with TRBJ1-1, with D perhaps matching TRBD1 (5 bases). In germline, CDR1 is MNHEY, CDR2 SVGAGI. Trimming took 1 base from V and 6 from J, leaving 9 bases between them. This CDR3 is built from 13 residues. As DNA, the CDR3 is TGTGCCAGCAGTTACTTGGGGGGGGCTGAAGCTTTCTTT. It translates to CASSYLGGAEAFF.

This rearrangement joins TRBV5-1 to TRBJ2-2; D is unclear. The CDR3 is 16 amino acids. Trimming removed 1 base from V and 0 bases from J, with 10 bases in between. Germline CDR1 is SGHRS and CDR2 is YFSETQ. The CDR3, as DNA: TGCGCCAGCAGCTTGAGGGCACCGTCGAACACCGGGGAGCTGTTTTTT. As protein: CASSLRAPSNTGELFF.

The rearrangement uses TRBV7-2 and TRBJ2-3; D is unresolved. Germline V gene lookup returns CDR1 SGHTA and CDR2 FQGNSA. The CDR3 contains 13 residues. V was shortened by 5 bases and J by 4 bases, with 10 bases between the two germline ends. The CDR3 coding sequence is TGTGCCAGCAGCCCACCGGGTTCAGATACGCAGTATTTT. This gives the protein CASSPPGSDTQYF.

V and J are TRBV19 and TRBJ2-1; D uncertain. The germline CDR1 and CDR2 sequences are LNHDA and SQIVND (reference sequence). V lost 6 bases and J 0 bases, leaving 3 bases between the germline ends. This CDR3 contains 12 residues. The chain's CDR3 is CASSGSYNEQFF. The CDR3 DNA sequence: TGTGCCAGTAGCGGCTCCTACAATGAGCAGTTCTTC.

In nucleotides, the CDR3 is TGTGCCAGTAGTATAGTAGGGCAGAAAGCTTTCTTT. Its translation is CASSIVGQKAFF. The rearrangement links TRBV19 to TRBJ1-1; D gene uncertain. Trimming removed 1 base from V and 9 bases from J, with 9 bases in between. The CDR3 has 12 residues. CDR1 LNHDA and CDR2 SQIVND come from the germline V gene (reference sequence).

This clonotype showed up just a few times. The rearrangement links TRBV19 to TRBJ1-6; 7 bases are shared with TRBD1. Per the germline V gene, CDR1 is LNHDA and CDR2 is SQIVND (reference sequence). The CDR3 is 15 residues long. The V gene end was trimmed by 1 base and the J gene end by 7 bases; junction bases not matched to a gene: 4. The CDR3 bases are TGTGCCAGTAGTATAGGTGCAGGGGGGAATTCACCCCTCCACTTT. Encoded protein: CASSIGAGGNSPLHF.

This clonotype was recorded a few times. The chain carries TRBV12-3 or TRBV12-4 and TRBJ1-2; D is unresolved. Deletions cut 5 bases from V and 7 bases from J, with 17 bases between. This CDR3 spans 14 amino acids. Here the CDR3 DNA reads TGTGCCAGCAGTCCGGACCGATCCCGACGTGGCTACACCTTC. Translation gives CASSPDRSRRGYTF.

This clonotype was seen a few times. The V and J genes are TRBV20-1 and TRBJ2-3; unclear D gene. The CDR3 runs to 13 residues. Germline V lookup: CDR1 DFQATT, CDR2 SNEGSKA (reference sequence). The ends were cut back, 3 bases at V and 2 bases at J, with 9 bases in the middle. CDR3 in DNA: TGCAGTGCTAGTGAAGATAACACAGATACGCAGTATTTT. As protein: CSASEDNTDTQYF.

The V gene is TRBV11-3, the J gene TRBJ2-1; D not resolved. The CDR3 has 13 residues. Looked up from germline, CDR1 is SGHNT and CDR2 is YENEEA. V was cut by 7 bases and J by 0 bases, with 7 bases left in between. CDR3 amino acids: CASTLGSYNEQFF. In DNA form, the CDR3 reads TGTGCCAGCACCCTCGGCTCCTACAATGAGCAGTTCTTC.

The J gene is TRBJ2-3, the V gene TRBV5-4; 12 bases agree with TRBD2. The germline CDR1 and CDR2 sequences are SGHNT and YYREEE (reference sequence). J was trimmed by 5 bases and V by 5 bases; bases with no gene match: 6. The CDR3 loop spans 15 amino acids. This CDR3 reads CASRFLAGGRDTQYF. CDR3 nucleotide sequence: TGTGCCAGCAGGTTCCTAGCGGGGGGGCGAGATACGCAGTATTTT.